Shown below are 28 T cell receptor beta chains from a single sample sequenced in a study of T cells in localized non-small cell lung cancer. Profiled with immunoSEQ multiplex PCR; TCRdb holds only in-frame clones, not every one. Of about 33,000 clones in the sample, about 90% are singletons; the top ten hold about 2.2%. The material sequenced was peripheral blood, taken before any cancer treatment. These receptors originate from a female donor older than 55 with stage I lung adenocarcinoma.

In this sample, this clone turned up a few times. The chain combines TRBV5-1 with TRBJ2-5; D uncertain. Trimming removed 2 bases from V and 2 bases from J, with 10 bases in between. The germline V gene has CDR1 SGHRS and CDR2 YFSETQ. The CDR3 is 14 residues long. The CDR3 is CASSLSYGQETQYF. CDR3 DNA sequence: TGCGCCAGCAGCTTATCTTACGGGCAAGAGACCCAGTACTTC.

The CDR3 reads CASSQDTGRHYGYTF. The DNA of the CDR3 is TGTGCCAGTAGTCAAGATACGGGTCGTCACTATGGCTACACCTTC. V is TRBV19 and J is TRBJ1-2; D unclear. V was clipped by 5 bases and J by 3 bases, with 16 bases between them. Looked up from germline, CDR1 is LNHDA and CDR2 is SQIVND (reference sequence). The CDR3 spans 15 residues.

The genes are TRBV11-3 and TRBJ2-1; the D gene is possibly TRBD1 (6 bases). V was pared by 1 base and J by 6 bases, with 10 bases between. This CDR3 region has 14 residues. CDR1 SGHNT and CDR2 YENEEA come from the germline V gene. The CDR3 bases are TGTGCCAGCAGCTTAGTGGGGGCTGGCAATGAGCAGTTCTTC. Protein sequence: CASSLVGAGNEQFF.

The chain combines TRBV10-1 with TRBJ2-7; possible D gene TRBD2, 6 bases. Trimming removed 4 bases at V and 2 bases at J, with 9 bases between. The CDR3 consists of 13 residues. CDR1 is WNHNN and CDR2 is SYGVQD in the germline V gene (reference sequence). CDR3 residues: CASSAAGTYEQYF. The DNA of the CDR3 is TGCGCCAGCAGTGCCGCGGGGACCTACGAGCAGTACTTC.

J is TRBJ1-2 and V is TRBV18; 8 bases align to TRBD1. There are 18 residues in the CDR3. Trimming removed 2 bases from V and 3 bases from J; junction bases left unmatched: 14. Germline-derived CDR1 and CDR2 are KGHSH and LQKENI. CDR3 protein: CASSPRMPTGGLDYGYTF. The CDR3 DNA reads TGTGCCAGCTCACCAAGAATGCCAACAGGGGGTTTGGACTATGGCTACACCTTC.

This CDR3 is CASSLVSRGNEKLFF. The CDR3 region has the DNA TGCGCCAGCAGCTTGGTATCGAGGGGGAATGAAAAACTGTTTTTT. This chain connects TRBV5-1 to TRBJ1-4; D is possibly TRBD1 (6 bases). Per germline, CDR1 SGHRS and CDR2 YFSETQ. With 0 bases removed from V and 5 bases from J, the gap between germline ends came to 11 bases. CDR3 length: 15 amino acids.

The CDR3 reads CASSDSWGPGELFF. The DNA of the CDR3 is TGTGCCAGCAGTGACTCGTGGGGTCCCGGGGAGCTGTTTTTT. This chain uses TRBV6-4 with TRBJ2-2; D is unresolved. Germline V gives CDR1 MRHNA, CDR2 SNTAGT. CDR3 length equals 14 residues. V shed 0 bases and J shed 6 bases, with 8 bases lying between them.

The chain uses TRBV12-5 and TRBJ1-1, with a tentative D call TRBD1 (5 bases). The V and J ends lost 2 bases and 7 bases respectively, with 11 bases between them. The CDR3 covers 13 residues. Per the germline V gene, CDR1 is LGHNT and CDR2 is FRNRAP. CDR3 protein: CASGLSLTGEAFF. The CDR3 nucleotides read TGTGCTAGTGGTTTGTCCCTAACAGGTGAAGCTTTCTTT.

The chain joins TRBV7-2 to TRBJ1-4; TRBD1 agrees at 8 bases. Germline V gives CDR1 SGHTA, CDR2 FQGNSA. After removal of 3 bases from V and 8 bases from J, the junction contained 5 bases not matched to a gene. The CDR3 spans 14 residues. The CDR3 loop reads CASSLGRGREKLFF. The CDR3 DNA follows: TGTGCCAGCAGCTTGGGCAGGGGGCGGGAAAAACTGTTTTTT.

The rearrangement links TRBV2 to TRBJ2-1; D call uncertain. V lost 3 bases and J 7 bases, leaving 7 bases between the germline ends. Germline assignment: CDR1 SNHLY and CDR2 FYNNEI. The CDR3 contains 12 residues. The CDR3 region has the DNA TGTGCCAGCAGTGATGATGGGAATGAGCAGTTCTTC. Protein: CASSDDGNEQFF.

This clone has just one count. The chain uses TRBV19 and TRBJ2-2; TRBD1 matches 12 bases. Germline trimming cut 5 bases from V and 2 bases from J; bases unmatched to any gene: 15. The CDR3 extends over 20 amino acids. Germline loops: CDR1 LNHDA, CDR2 SQIVND (reference sequence). This CDR3 reads CASSPQPGTGGYGNTGELFF. CDR3 nucleotides: TGTGCCAGTAGTCCTCAACCCGGGACAGGGGGCTACGGTAACACCGGGGAGCTGTTTTTT.

The J gene is TRBJ2-7, the V gene TRBV5-1, with TRBD1 identical over 10 bases. The length of the CDR3 is 14 residues. From germline, CDR1 is SGHRS and CDR2 YFSETQ. Unmatched junction bases numbered 6, after V lost 4 bases and J lost 5 bases. The CDR3 DNA sequence: TGCGCCAGCAGCCCCGGGACAGGGGCGGACGAGCAGTACTTC. Its protein product is CASSPGTGADEQYF.

This rearrangement joins TRBV5-4 to TRBJ1-1; 7 bases align to TRBD1. The CDR3 is made up of 14 amino acids. J gave up 7 bases and V 1 base, and 7 bases lay outside the gene matches. The germline V gene has CDR1 SGHNT and CDR2 YYREEE (reference sequence). CDR3 nucleotides: TGTGCCAGCAGCTTGAAGGGGGCGGACCTTGAAGCTTTCTTT. It yields the protein CASSLKGADLEAFF.

The chain recombines TRBV2 with TRBJ1-1; TRBD1 matches at 8 bases. Germline V lookup: CDR1 SNHLY, CDR2 FYNNEI. The CDR3 has 14 residues. The J segment lost 4 bases and the V segment lost 6 bases, leaving 7 bases of the junction unmatched. The CDR3 spells CASRRGQGGTEAFF. The DNA of the CDR3 is TGTGCCAGCAGAAGAGGACAGGGTGGCACTGAAGCTTTCTTT.

The gene calls are TRBV5-1 and TRBJ2-2; tentative D call: TRBD1 (6 bases). The length of the CDR3 is 15 residues. Germline loops: CDR1 SGHRS, CDR2 YFSETQ. Trimming cost V 4 bases and J 0 bases, with 10 bases left between them. The CDR3 here is CASSQGTPNTGELFF. In DNA, the CDR3 is TGCGCCAGCAGCCAAGGGACACCGAACACCGGGGAGCTGTTTTTT.

V gene TRBV18 combines with J gene TRBJ2-6; tentatively, D is TRBD2 (5 bases). Trimming cost V 3 bases and J 3 bases, with 9 bases left between them. Germline CDR1 KGHSH, CDR2 LQKENI. The CDR3 loop spans 15 amino acids. The CDR3 here is CASSPTAGGANVLTF. The CDR3 DNA sequence: TGTGCCAGCTCACCGACGGCGGGTGGGGCCAACGTCCTGACTTTC. Together with reference TRBV18 and TRBJ2-6, the CDR3 gives the full variable domain: NAGVMQNPRHLVRRRGQEARLRCSPMKGHSHVYWYRQLPEEGLKFMVYLQKENIIDESGMPKERFSAEFPKEGPSILRIQQVVRGDSAAYFCASSPTAGGANVLTFGAGSRLTVL.

The rearrangement uses TRBV28 and TRBJ2-6; D gene uncertain. The CDR3 has 17 amino acids. The V end was cut by 4 bases, the J end by 0 bases, with 13 bases between. Germline V CDR1 and CDR2: MDHEN, SYDVKM. For the CDR3, the DNA is TGTGCCAGCAGTTCAAGCACCTTCTCCTCTGGGGCCAACGTCCTGACTTTC. This gives the protein CASSSSTFSSGANVLTF.

This chain links TRBV11-3 with TRBJ2-2; D possibly uses TRBD1 or TRBD2 (5 bases each). Per the germline V gene, CDR1 is SGHNT and CDR2 is YENEEA. The CDR3 is 16 amino acids. V was clipped by 5 bases and J by 0 bases, with 13 bases between them. The CDR3 reads CASSPGRRTNTGELFF. Here the CDR3 DNA reads TGTGCCAGCAGCCCGGGACGGAGAACGAACACCGGGGAGCTGTTTTTT.

This clone has only a few counts. J is TRBJ2-1 and V is TRBV19; tentative D call: TRBD1 (5 bases). The CDR3 length is 12 residues. Trimming removed 6 bases from V and 7 bases from J, with 10 bases in between. Germline loops: CDR1 LNHDA, CDR2 SQIVND (reference sequence). CDR3 protein: CASREGVNEQFF. The DNA of the CDR3 is TGTGCCAGTAGGGAAGGGGTTAATGAGCAGTTCTTC. Combining the CDR3 with reference TRBV19 and TRBJ2-1 gives the whole variable domain DGGITQSPKYLFRKEGQNVTLSCEQNLNHDAMYWYRQDPGQGLRLIYYSQIVNDFQKGDIAEGYSVSREKKESFPLTVTSAQKNPTAFYLCASREGVNEQFFGPGTRLTVL.

V gene TRBV5-1 combines with J gene TRBJ2-1; D remains unclear. This CDR3 is 14 amino acids long. V was pared by 0 bases and J by 10 bases, with 14 bases between. Germline V gives CDR1 SGHRS, CDR2 YFSETQ. CDR3 nucleotides: TGCGCCAGCAGCTTGGCAGGCCCCCCTCGGGAGCAGTTCTTC. Translated: CASSLAGPPREQFF.

The genes are TRBV28 and TRBJ2-7, with D possibly TRBD1 on 6 matching bases. Germline V gives CDR1 MDHEN, CDR2 SYDVKM. V dropped 6 bases and J dropped 5 bases, with 17 bases sitting between them. The CDR3 has 14 residues. The CDR3 DNA reads as TGTGCCAGCAGCGACCTACAGGGTATCCACGAGCAGTACTTC. Translating gives CASSDLQGIHEQYF.

CDR3 nucleotide sequence: TGTGCCAGCAGTGAAACTCGGGGGAACACTGAAGCTTTCTTT. Its protein product is CASSETRGNTEAFF. The chain carries TRBV6-1 and TRBJ1-1; D is uncertain. The germline V gene encodes CDR1 MNHNS and CDR2 SASEGT. V lost 2 bases to trimming and J lost 1 base, with 8 bases between them. The CDR3 loop spans 14 amino acids.

The V gene is TRBV18, the J gene TRBJ2-3, with 9 nucleotides matching TRBD1. V gave up 2 bases and J gave up 2 bases; unmatched junction bases: 5. The CDR3 sequence is 16 residues long. The germline V gene has CDR1 KGHSH and CDR2 LQKENI. The CDR3 region has the DNA TGTGCCAGCTCACCAAGGACAGGGGTGTCCACAGATACGCAGTATTTT. Protein product: CASSPRTGVSTDTQYF.

This clone appeared a single time. This chain connects TRBV21-1 to TRBJ2-7; the DNA was not compared with TRBD2, the D call given in the table. TRBV21-1 is classified as a pseudogene. CDR3 length: 15 amino acids. The CDR3 reads CASSLAGVPSYEQYF. DNA of the CDR3: TGTGCCAGCAGTCTAGCGGGGGTTCCCTCCTACGAGCAGTACTTC.

The CDR3 DNA reads TGTGCCAGTATTTATCGGGGGTCGATGACTGAAGCTTTCTTT. This translates into CASIYRGSMTEAFF. J is TRBJ1-1 and V is TRBV19; D possibly corresponds to TRBD1 (5 bases). This CDR3 contains 14 residues. V was pared by 7 bases and J by 5 bases, with 17 bases between. CDR1 and CDR2 from the germline V gene are LNHDA and SQIVND (reference sequence).

Regarding this clone: The junction shows a germline mismatch at one end, possibly a read error. The rearrangement joins TRBV20-1 to TRBJ1-2, with D unresolved. Per germline, CDR1 DFQATT and CDR2 SNEGSKA (reference sequence). This CDR3 contains 9 residues. The CDR3 DNA reads TGCAGTGCTAGGGTATCGTACGCCTTC. This gives the protein CSARVSYAF.

Points on this clone: Other DNA sequences in the sample encode the same CDR3. The CDR3 sequence is CASSLGGGYTF. The CDR3 nucleotides read TGTGCCAGCAGCTTAGGAGGTGGCTACACCTTC. This rearrangement joins TRBV7-2 to TRBJ1-2; D remains ambiguous. Germline loops: CDR1 SGHTA, CDR2 FQGNSA. This CDR3 is built from 11 residues. Trimming took off 1 base at V and 7 bases at J, with 4 bases between the two ends.

The chain links TRBV30 to TRBJ1-5; perhaps TRBD1 as D (5 bases). Trimming cost V 2 bases and J 2 bases, with 22 bases left between them. CDR3 length: 18 amino acids. Germline CDR1 reads GTSNPN; CDR2 reads SVGIG (reference sequence). This chain's CDR3 is CAWSSSAGAQGGNQPQHF. CDR3 nucleotide sequence: TGTGCCTGGAGTAGTTCCGCAGGAGCCCAAGGGGGCAATCAGCCCCAGCATTTT. Combining the CDR3 with reference TRBV30 and TRBJ1-5 gives the whole variable domain SQTIHQWPATLVQPVGSPLSLECTVEGTSNPNLYWYRQAAGRGLQLLFYSVGIGQISSEVPQNLSASRPQDRQFILSSKKLLLSDSGFYLCAWSSSAGAQGGNQPQHFGDGTRLSIL.